This T cell receptor (beta chain) was documented in a study of blood T cell repertoires in COVID-19. In the study overall: The origin of the acute and convalescent COVID-19 samples was the United States, Italy and Spain. From T cells, B-cell-depleted T cells, or PBMCs came the material, which was cDNA or gDNA.

Germline CDR1 SGHRS, CDR2 YFSETQ. This CDR3 region has 16 residues. V dropped 1 base and J dropped 7; count of bases not matched to a gene: 10. Per the authors' pipeline: Quantification of nucleated cells was approximated via reference gene primer amplification. Profiling relied on immunoSEQ multiplex PCR, and the TCRdb table lists in-frame clones only, not all of them. The V and J calls and clone size were taken over from that table, and D and trimming were inferred from the DNA. Among 150,000 to 200,000 clones listed, approximately 85% were seen once. Sequenced sample: peripheral blood. The TCR was taken from a woman aged 80 or over with acute or convalescent COVID-19. The V and J genes are TRBV5-1 and TRBJ2-7; TRBD2 aligns across 11 bases. CDR3 region: CASSLFTTSGSGEQYF. CDR3 DNA: TGCGCCAGCAGCTTGTTCACAACTAGCGGGAGCGGAGAGCAGTACTTC.